The clone carrying this TCR beta chain has a count of ten or more. Its antigen is undetermined. The sample belongs to a study of beta chain features in type 1 diabetes. Study-level points and caveats: TCRB CDR3s were moderately but significantly shorter in Type 1 diabetes patients in all four CD4+ subsets.

Per the germline V gene, CDR1 is SQVTM and CDR2 is ANQGSEA. The CDR3 runs to 13 residues. V was clipped by 7 bases and J by 3 bases, with 13 bases between them. Expressed TCRB transcripts were sequenced because the isolated RNA had all been reverse transcribed beforehand. Sequencing was performed with immunoSEQ multiplex PCR; in TCRdb, only in-frame clones are kept and a portion is missing. The table has about 340,000 clones, approximately 15% seen once. The TCR originated in a woman under 30 with type 1 diabetes. The V gene is TRBV29-1, the J gene TRBJ2-1, with D maybe TRBD1 (6 bases). The sequencing sample was made of naive CD4+ T cells from blood. The CDR3 here is CSANPQGYNEQFF. Written as DNA, the CDR3 is TGCAGCGCCAACCCACAGGGCTACAATGAGCAGTTCTTC.